This T cell receptor beta chain derives from a study of T-cell memory formation after mild COVID-19. Study conclusions and caveats: Second-wave clones that peaked on day 37 lacked confirmed SARS-CoV-2 specificity.

The CDR3 has 13 residues. Trimming removed 5 bases from V and 1 base from J, with 7 bases in between. In germline, CDR1 is SGHVS, CDR2 FQNEAQ. MiXCR was run by TCRdb on the 5' RACE reads, yielding one entry per CDR3 protein. The sample yields more than 250,000 distinct CDR3 sequences, under 20% seen once. As to this clonotype: Its matching antigen is unknown.

The TCR sequence derives from a man aged 18 to 29 who had mild COVID-19 (a few samples of this study predate the infection). Cell type and time point are not known. This sequence joins TRBV7-8 and TRBJ2-3, with D unclear. Sequencing was done on a sample of PBMCs or a T cell subset sorted from them (not recorded which). DNA for the CDR3: TGTGCCAGCAGCCCCTTCCGCACAGATACGCAGTATTTT. Its protein product is CASSPFRTDTQYF.